This is a list of T cell receptor beta chains from one sample in a study of CD8+CD57+ T cells in acquired aplastic anemia. One entry per CDR3 protein, called by TCRdb with MiXCR from the reads. The sample contains 250,000 to 350,000 distinct CDR3 sequences, approximately 57% of which appear only once. Material for sequencing was sorted CD4+, CD8+, or CD8+CD57+ T cells (not recorded which) from PBMCs. The receptors derive from a human donor with severe aplastic anemia or a healthy control (not recorded which). Both conserved end residues are part of each CDR3. A D gene is named only where the DNA matches it firmly. Rows give clone size only sometimes, using once, few, many, or a class for an expanded clone.

J gene: TRBJ2-1; clone size: -; D gene: TRBD1; V gene: TRBV7-3; CDR3 protein: CASSSRTGANEQFF; CDR3 DNA: TGTGCCAGCAGCTCCCGGACAGGGGCGAATGAGCAGTTCTTC
J gene: TRBJ2-1; clone size: many; D gene: -; V gene: TRBV29-1; CDR3 protein: CSVTGLGDNEQFF; CDR3 DNA: TGCAGCGTCACGGGACTGGGGGACAATGAGCAGTTCTTC
J gene: TRBJ1-2; clone size: -; D gene: -; V gene: TRBV9; CDR3 protein: CASSGDGRNYGYTF; CDR3 DNA: TGTGCCAGCAGCGGGGATGGGAGGAACTATGGCTACACCTTC
J gene: TRBJ1-6; clone size: -; D gene: -; V gene: TRBV11-1; CDR3 protein: CASSLGGGRAGSPLHF; CDR3 DNA: TGTGCCAGCAGCTTAGGCGGGGGAAGGGCGGGCTCACCCCTCCACTTT
J gene: TRBJ1-2; clone size: -; D gene: -; V gene: TRBV7-8; CDR3 protein: CASSFEGQGGYTF; CDR3 DNA: TGTGCCAGCAGCTTCGAGGGCCAAGGTGGCTACACCTTC
J gene: TRBJ1-6; clone size: -; D gene: TRBD1; V gene: TRBV10-2; CDR3 protein: CASNPSTGVDSPLHF; CDR3 DNA: TGCGCCAGCAACCCCTCGACAGGGGTGGATTCACCCCTCCACTTT
J gene: TRBJ2-2; clone size: -; D gene: TRBD2; V gene: TRBV29-1; CDR3 protein: CSVDGGTSGLTGELFF; CDR3 DNA: TGCAGCGTTGATGGAGGGACTAGCGGGCTCACCGGGGAGCTGTTTTTT
J gene: TRBJ1-6; clone size: -; D gene: -; V gene: TRBV7-9; CDR3 protein: CASSLSATPLHF; CDR3 DNA: TGTGCCAGCAGCTTATCTGCTACGCCCCTCCACTTT
J gene: TRBJ2-5; clone size: -; D gene: -; V gene: TRBV14; CDR3 protein: CASSQDRVETQYF; CDR3 DNA: TGTGCCAGCAGCCAAGACCGGGTGGAGACCCAGTACTTC
J gene: TRBJ1-1; clone size: many; D gene: TRBD1; V gene: TRBV29-1; CDR3 protein: CSVEATGGWAAEAFF; CDR3 DNA: TGCAGCGTTGAGGCTACAGGGGGATGGGCGGCTGAAGCTTTCTTT
J gene: TRBJ1-1; clone size: -; D gene: -; V gene: TRBV20-1; CDR3 protein: CSASTLVGTEAFF; CDR3 DNA: TGCAGTGCCTCGACCCTGGTAGGCACTGAAGCTTTCTTT
J gene: TRBJ2-1; clone size: -; D gene: -; V gene: TRBV29-1; CDR3 protein: CSFGTLNEQFF; CDR3 DNA: TGCAGCTTTGGGACCCTCAATGAGCAGTTCTTC
J gene: TRBJ1-5; clone size: few; D gene: TRBD1; V gene: TRBV28; CDR3 protein: CASSPDRVNQPQHF; CDR3 DNA: TGTGCCAGCAGTCCAGACAGGGTCAATCAGCCCCAGCATTTT
J gene: TRBJ1-4; clone size: -; D gene: -; V gene: TRBV15; CDR3 protein: CATRLSGATTNEKLFF; CDR3 DNA: TGTGCCACCAGGTTAAGCGGGGCGACAACTAATGAAAAACTGTTTTTT
J gene: TRBJ2-3; clone size: -; D gene: -; V gene: TRBV7-2; CDR3 protein: CASTSVPWGGTDTQYF; CDR3 DNA: TGTGCCAGCACCTCCGTCCCATGGGGGGGCACAGATACGCAGTATTTT
J gene: TRBJ1-1; clone size: -; D gene: -; V gene: TRBV9; CDR3 protein: CASSLLRDSEAFF; CDR3 DNA: TGTGCCAGCAGCCTGTTACGTGACAGTGAAGCTTTCTTT
J gene: TRBJ1-4; clone size: -; D gene: TRBD1; V gene: TRBV19; CDR3 protein: CASALLGTENEKLFF; CDR3 DNA: TGTGCCAGTGCGCTCCTCGGGACAGAGAATGAAAAACTGTTTTTT
J gene: TRBJ2-3; clone size: many; D gene: -; V gene: TRBV5-1; CDR3 protein: CASSLGGGASDTQYF; CDR3 DNA: TGCGCCAGCAGCTTGGGGGGGGGGGCCTCAGATACGCAGTATTTT
J gene: TRBJ1-5; clone size: once; D gene: TRBD1; V gene: TRBV24-1; CDR3 protein: CATSGATGVEQPQHF; CDR3 DNA: TGTGCCACCAGTGGAGCCACAGGGGTGGAGCAGCCCCAGCATTTT
J gene: TRBJ1-1; clone size: many; D gene: -; V gene: TRBV11-3; CDR3 protein: CASSPKNGGTEAFF; CDR3 DNA: TGTGCCAGCAGTCCAAAGAATGGTGGGACTGAAGCTTTCTTT
J gene: TRBJ2-5; clone size: -; D gene: -; V gene: TRBV10-3; CDR3 protein: CAISEVGQETQYF; CDR3 DNA: TGTGCCATCAGTGAAGTTGGACAAGAGACCCAGTACTTC
J gene: TRBJ2-7; clone size: -; D gene: -; V gene: TRBV7-9; CDR3 protein: CASSPGTTHEQYF; CDR3 DNA: TGTGCCAGCAGCCCTGGGACGACCCACGAGCAGTACTTC
J gene: TRBJ1-2; clone size: -; D gene: -; V gene: TRBV12-3/TRBV12-4; CDR3 protein: CASSRKANYGYTF; CDR3 DNA: TGTGCCAGCAGTCGTAAAGCTAACTATGGCTACACCTTC
J gene: TRBJ2-3; clone size: many; D gene: -; V gene: TRBV7-3; CDR3 protein: CASSGGPTPTDTQYF; CDR3 DNA: TGTGCCAGCTCAGGGGGGCCGACCCCCACAGATACGCAGTATTTT
J gene: TRBJ1-3; clone size: many; D gene: -; V gene: TRBV19; CDR3 protein: CASSISASGNTIYF; CDR3 DNA: TGTGCCAGTAGTATCTCAGCCTCTGGAAACACCATATATTTT
J gene: TRBJ2-5; clone size: -; D gene: -; V gene: TRBV12-3/TRBV12-4; CDR3 protein: CASSLQGPGETQYF; CDR3 DNA: TGTGCCAGCAGTTTACAGGGTCCAGGGGAGACCCAGTACTTC
J gene: TRBJ2-3; clone size: -; D gene: TRBD1; V gene: TRBV20-1; CDR3 protein: CSAYRGGTDTQYF; CDR3 DNA: TGCAGTGCTTACAGGGGGGGCACAGATACGCAGTATTTT
J gene: TRBJ1-3; clone size: once; D gene: -; V gene: TRBV9; CDR3 protein: CASSNGQFLSSGNTIYF; CDR3 DNA: TGTGCCAGCAGCAACGGACAGTTTCTCTCCTCTGGAAACACCATATATTTT
J gene: TRBJ1-3; clone size: -; D gene: -; V gene: TRBV7-2; CDR3 protein: CASSLEVVTSGNTIYF; CDR3 DNA: TGTGCCAGCAGCTTAGAAGTGGTGACATCTGGAAACACCATATATTTT
J gene: TRBJ1-6; clone size: many; D gene: -; V gene: TRBV9; CDR3 protein: CASSVDLNSPLHF; CDR3 DNA: TGTGCCAGCAGCGTAGATCTCAATTCACCCCTCCACTTT
J gene: TRBJ2-1; clone size: -; D gene: TRBD2; V gene: TRBV15; CDR3 protein: CATRLTTSGRSILYNEQFF; CDR3 DNA: TGTGCCACCAGACTGACGACTAGCGGGAGGTCCATCCTGTACAATGAGCAGTTCTTC
J gene: TRBJ1-4; clone size: -; D gene: -; V gene: TRBV7-8; CDR3 protein: CASSQSPQGGGEELFF; CDR3 DNA: TGTGCCAGCAGCCAAAGCCCCCAGGGAGGAGGAGAAGAACTGTTTTTT
J gene: TRBJ1-2; clone size: many; D gene: -; V gene: TRBV6-5; CDR3 protein: CASSQGDWDGYTF; CDR3 DNA: TGTGCCAGCAGTCAAGGGGACTGGGATGGCTACACCTTC
J gene: TRBJ2-5; clone size: -; D gene: TRBD2; V gene: TRBV19; CDR3 protein: CASSPIAGESQYF; CDR3 DNA: TGTGCCAGTAGCCCCATAGCGGGAGAATCCCAGTACTTC
J gene: TRBJ1-2; clone size: -; D gene: TRBD1; V gene: TRBV20-1; CDR3 protein: CSARDSVNYGYTF; CDR3 DNA: TGCAGTGCACGGGACAGCGTTAACTATGGCTACACCTTC
J gene: TRBJ2-6; clone size: -; D gene: TRBD1; V gene: TRBV7-7; CDR3 protein: CASSSGGSGANVLTF; CDR3 DNA: TGTGCTAGCAGCTCAGGGGGCTCTGGGGCCAACGTCCTGACTTTC
J gene: TRBJ2-2; clone size: -; D gene: TRBD2; V gene: TRBV20-1; CDR3 protein: CSARDPSSGGAYTGELFF; CDR3 DNA: TGCAGTGCTAGAGATCCTTCTAGCGGGGGGGCGTATACCGGGGAGCTGTTTTTT
J gene: TRBJ1-2; clone size: -; D gene: -; V gene: TRBV20-1; CDR3 protein: CSARAPRILHGYTF; CDR3 DNA: TGCAGTGCTAGAGCCCCCCGAATTTTGCATGGCTACACCTTC
J gene: TRBJ2-2; clone size: -; D gene: TRBD2; V gene: TRBV7-2; CDR3 protein: CASSLGRRLAGEGETGELFF; CDR3 DNA: TGTGCCAGCAGCTTAGGTCGTCGACTAGCGGGGGAAGGAGAGACCGGGGAGCTGTTTTTT
J gene: TRBJ2-5; clone size: -; D gene: -; V gene: TRBV7-9; CDR3 protein: CASGGYQETQYF; CDR3 DNA: TGTGCCAGCGGGGGATACCAAGAGACCCAGTACTTC
J gene: TRBJ1-5; clone size: -; D gene: TRBD1; V gene: TRBV10-2; CDR3 protein: CASSTGGGQPQHF; CDR3 DNA: TGTGCCAGTAGTACAGGGGGGGGACAGCCCCAGCATTTT
J gene: TRBJ2-3; clone size: -; D gene: TRBD2; V gene: TRBV7-3; CDR3 protein: CASSFPGLVNEQYF; CDR3 DNA: TGTGCCAGCAGCTTCCCAGGACTAGTCAATGAGCAGTATTTT
J gene: TRBJ2-3; clone size: -; D gene: -; V gene: TRBV7-9; CDR3 protein: CASSFRHGTDTQYF; CDR3 DNA: TGTGCCAGCAGCTTTAGGCACGGCACAGATACGCAGTATTTT
J gene: TRBJ1-5; clone size: many; D gene: -; V gene: TRBV12-3/TRBV12-4; CDR3 protein: CASSPSGGPHQPQHF; CDR3 DNA: TGTGCCAGCAGCCCATCCGGGGGGCCCCATCAGCCCCAGCATTTT
J gene: TRBJ2-3; clone size: -; D gene: TRBD2; V gene: TRBV19; CDR3 protein: CASAGTSDTDTQYF; CDR3 DNA: TGTGCCAGCGCCGGGACTAGCGATACAGATACGCAGTATTTT
J gene: TRBJ1-1; clone size: -; D gene: -; V gene: TRBV14; CDR3 protein: CASSQDRGEAFF; CDR3 DNA: TGTGCCAGCAGCCAAGATCGGGGAGAGGCTTTCTTT
J gene: TRBJ2-7; clone size: few; D gene: TRBD1; V gene: TRBV5-1; CDR3 protein: CASSLTGAKQGEQYF; CDR3 DNA: TGCGCCAGCAGCCTGACAGGGGCCAAGCAGGGCGAGCAGTACTTC
J gene: TRBJ1-4; clone size: -; D gene: TRBD1; V gene: TRBV5-1; CDR3 protein: CASSLDATGKEKLFF; CDR3 DNA: TGCGCCAGCAGCTTGGATGCGACAGGGAAGGAAAAACTGTTTTTT
J gene: TRBJ2-5; clone size: many; D gene: -; V gene: TRBV10-3; CDR3 protein: CAISRGQQETQYF; CDR3 DNA: TGTGCCATCAGTCGAGGACAGCAAGAGACCCAGTACTTC